These 32 T cell receptor beta chains originate from one sample sequenced in a study of monozygotic twins with cystic fibrosis (dated by TCRdb to about 2021). The library came from the immunoSEQ multiplex PCR assay. The clones in this table, taken by TCRdb from immuneACCESS, are in-frame only. Not every clone is retained; where verified, under half of the shortfall comes from an unresolved V gene, and the cause of the rest is unknown. The sample has approximately 36,000 clones on record, around nine tenths of them singletons. Roughly 0.2% of the sample rests with the top ten. Input material: blood. Receptors were obtained from a boy aged 2 to 9 with cystic fibrosis.

This clone has a single count. This chain links TRBV4-1 with TRBJ1-1; TRBD1 matches 7 bases. The V gene's germline CDR1 is MGHRA and CDR2 YSYEKL. After removal of 6 bases from V and 3 bases from J, the junction contained 13 bases not matched to a gene. The CDR3 runs 16 residues. The CDR3 spells CASSLGQGVLDTEAFF. The CDR3 DNA follows: TGCGCCAGCAGTCTCGGCCAGGGGGTGTTGGACACTGAAGCTTTCTTT.

This chain joins TRBV27 and TRBJ1-3; no clear D gene. The V end lost 5 bases, the J end lost 0 bases, and 8 bases lay between the germline ends. Germline-derived CDR1 and CDR2 are MNHEY and SMNVEV (reference sequence). The CDR3 contains 14 residues. Written as DNA, the CDR3 is TGTGCCAGCAGTCTACAGAGCTCTGGAAACACCATATATTTT. Its translation is CASSLQSSGNTIYF.

As to this clone: The same CDR3 also results from other DNA sequences found in this sample. The CDR3: CASSLGGSYNEQFF. The CDR3 DNA is TGCGCCAGCAGCTTGGGCGGTTCCTACAATGAGCAGTTCTTC. The rearrangement joins TRBV5-1 to TRBJ2-1, with unresolved D. Germline CDR1 reads SGHRS; CDR2 reads YFSETQ. The V gene lost 0 bases and the J gene lost 1 base, with 5 bases spanning the gap. The CDR3 covers 14 residues.

The chain links TRBV5-1 to TRBJ2-5; no definite D call. The V and J ends lost 0 bases and 9 bases respectively, with 9 bases between them. Per the germline V gene, CDR1 is SGHRS and CDR2 is YFSETQ. This CDR3 has 12 residues. The CDR3 bases are TGCGCCAGCAGCTTGGGGGTCGGCTCCCAGTACTTC. Protein sequence: CASSLGVGSQYF.

This chain connects TRBV7-9 to TRBJ1-1; D call uncertain. Germline assignment: CDR1 SEHNR and CDR2 FQNEAQ (reference sequence). The CDR3 covers 12 residues. Trimming shortened V by 5 bases and J by 6 bases, and 10 bases separated the two germline ends. The CDR3 DNA is TGTGCCAGCAGCCCCTCGACGGCTGAAGCTTTCTTT. This translates into CASSPSTAEAFF.

V usage is TRBV13 and J usage is TRBJ2-7; D is uncertain. The CDR3 is 14 amino acids. In germline, CDR1 is PRHDT, CDR2 FYEKMQ (reference sequence). Trimming took off 6 bases at V and 7 bases at J, with 19 bases between the two ends. This chain's CDR3 is CASSPPEAWVEQYF. The DNA of the CDR3 is TGTGCCAGCAGTCCGCCAGAAGCGTGGGTGGAGCAGTACTTC.

As DNA, the CDR3 is TGCGCCAGCAGCTTGGGGCTAGCGGGAAACAATGAGCAGTTCTTC. This encodes CASSLGLAGNNEQFF. The chain uses TRBV5-1 and TRBJ2-1; 9 bases match TRBD2. The CDR3 has 15 residues. CDR1 is SGHRS and CDR2 is YFSETQ in the germline V gene. Trimming took 0 bases from V and 5 from J; bases not matched to a gene: 3. Supplemented by reference TRBV5-1 and TRBJ2-1, the full variable domain reads KAGVTQTPRYLIKTRGQQVTLSCSPISGHRSVSWYQQTPGQGLQFLFEYFSETQRNKGNFPGRFSGRQFSNSRSEMNVSTLELGDSALYLCASSLGLAGNNEQFFGPGTRLTVL.

V is TRBV2 and J is TRBJ2-7, with TRBD1 matching over 10 bases. This CDR3 is 16 amino acids long. In germline, CDR1 is SNHLY, CDR2 FYNNEI. The V gene end was trimmed by 2 bases and the J gene end by 2 bases; junction bases not matched to a gene: 6. In DNA, the CDR3 is TGTGCCAGCAGTGAATTCAGGGACAGGGGTACCTACGAGCAGTACTTC. Protein product: CASSEFRDRGTYEQYF.

In this sample, this clone turned up once. The chain uses TRBV5-4 and TRBJ1-2; D is undetermined. The germline gives CDR1 SGHNT, CDR2 YYREEE (reference sequence). The CDR3 consists of 16 residues. V was clipped by 1 base and J by 1 base, with 14 bases between them. CDR3 region: CASSLLLEKNNYGYTF. The CDR3 coding sequence is TGTGCCAGCAGCTTGTTGTTGGAAAAGAATAACTATGGCTACACCTTC.

This rearrangement joins TRBV4-1 to TRBJ2-1; 8 positions agree with TRBD2. V shed 1 base and J 7 bases; nucleotides not matched to a gene: 15. The CDR3 sequence is 18 residues long. The germline gives CDR1 MGHRA, CDR2 YSYEKL. The CDR3 loop reads CASSQGSVAGGEVNEQFF. CDR3 in DNA: TGCGCCAGCAGCCAAGGTTCCGTCGCGGGGGGTGAGGTTAATGAGCAGTTCTTC.

The chain recombines TRBV28 with TRBJ1-4; tentative D call: TRBD1 (5 bases). The CDR3 runs 15 residues. CDR1 and CDR2 (germline): MDHEN, SYDVKM. Trimming removed 3 bases at V and 7 bases at J, with 15 bases between. CDR3 nucleotide sequence: TGTGCCAGCAGTTTGGGGGTCAGTACTGGTGAAAAACTGTTTTTT. It translates to CASSLGVSTGEKLFF.

This sequence joins TRBV19 and TRBJ2-7; TRBD2 matches 7 bases. From germline, CDR1 is LNHDA and CDR2 SQIVND (reference sequence). Trimming removed 4 bases from V and 4 bases from J; junction bases left unmatched: 4. The CDR3 loop spans 13 amino acids. CDR3 nucleotides: TGTGCCAGTAGTAGCGGGGGTCCGTACGAGCAGTACTTC. It translates to CASSSGGPYEQYF. The full variable domain, in which reference TRBV19 and TRBJ2-7 provide the parts outside the CDR3, is DGGITQSPKYLFRKEGQNVTLSCEQNLNHDAMYWYRQDPGQGLRLIYYSQIVNDFQKGDIAEGYSVSREKKESFPLTVTSAQKNPTAFYLCASSSGGPYEQYFGPGTRLTVT.

This chain uses TRBV10-3 with TRBJ1-2, with no clear D. The CDR3 is made up of 14 amino acids. V dropped 3 bases and J dropped 2 bases, with 10 bases sitting between them. The germline CDR1 and CDR2 sequences are ENHRY and SYGVKD. This CDR3 reads CAISDLTENYGYTF. The CDR3 DNA is TGTGCCATCAGTGACCTCACAGAGAACTATGGCTACACCTTC.

The chain links TRBV7-9 to TRBJ1-2, with 9 bases that match TRBD1. The CDR3 loop spans 15 amino acids. The V and J ends lost 2 bases and 8 bases, in that order; junction bases with no gene match: 9. The germline V gene encodes CDR1 SEHNR and CDR2 FQNEAQ (reference sequence). DNA of the CDR3: TGTGCCAGCAGCTTAACAGGGGGCAATTTCGACGGCTACACCTTC. Amino acids: CASSLTGGNFDGYTF.

This chain joins TRBV6-5 and TRBJ1-2, with 7 bases fitting TRBD1. This CDR3 is 15 amino acids long. Per the germline V gene, CDR1 is MNHEY and CDR2 is SVGAGI. Losses at the gene ends were 5 bases for V and 2 bases for J; bases not matched to a gene: 8. This chain's CDR3 is CASSPRQGGNYGYTF. The CDR3 DNA reads as TGTGCCAGCAGTCCAAGACAGGGAGGGAACTATGGCTACACCTTC.

V and J are TRBV7-9 and TRBJ1-1; D is perhaps TRBD1 (5 bases). The CDR3 is 14 amino acids. CDR1 SEHNR and CDR2 FQNEAQ come from the germline V gene (reference sequence). The V end was cut by 0 bases, the J end by 7 bases, with 12 bases between. In nucleotides, the CDR3 is TGTGCCAGCAGCTTAGCGGGCAGGGTAGGTGAAGCTTTCTTT. It encodes CASSLAGRVGEAFF.

The chain employs TRBV5-4 and TRBJ2-1, with D tentatively TRBD1 or TRBD2 (5 bases each). This CDR3 has 13 amino acids. CDR1 SGHNT and CDR2 YYREEE come from the germline V gene (reference sequence). Trimming took 3 bases from V and 9 from J, leaving 13 bases between them. Here the CDR3 reads CASSWGSGFEQFF. CDR3 in DNA: TGTGCCAGCAGCTGGGGGTCAGGGTTTGAGCAGTTCTTC.

The chain links TRBV18 to TRBJ1-3; no reliable D call. V was trimmed by 2 bases and J by 2 bases, leaving 10 bases between them. CDR3 size: 15 residues. Germline V CDR1 and CDR2: KGHSH, LQKENI. CDR3: CASSPFTGTGNTIYF. The CDR3 DNA reads TGTGCCAGCTCACCATTCACTGGCACTGGAAACACCATATATTTT.

The chain is built from TRBV5-4 and TRBJ1-5; no clear D gene. Trimming left V 2 bases short and J 5 bases short, with 11 bases between. The germline CDR1 and CDR2 sequences are SGHNT and YYREEE (reference sequence). This CDR3 comprises 14 residues. CDR3 nucleotides: TGTGCCAGCAGCTTACCGGGTAGGGATCAGCCCCAGCATTTT. It translates to CASSLPGRDQPQHF.

CDR3 sequence reads: CASSNTGFVPYEQYF. In DNA form, the CDR3 reads TGTGCCAGTAGTAATACAGGGTTCGTACCCTACGAGCAGTACTTC. The chain has TRBV19 and TRBJ2-7; D might be TRBD1 (6 bases). The CDR3 runs 15 residues. CDR1 is LNHDA and CDR2 is SQIVND in the germline V gene (reference sequence). The ends were cut back, 4 bases at V and 2 bases at J, with 15 bases in the middle.

V and J are TRBV6-5 and TRBJ1-6; no clear D gene. Trimming removed 5 bases at V and 7 bases at J, with 6 bases between. Germline CDR1 MNHEY, CDR2 SVGAGI. The CDR3 is made up of 12 amino acids. CDR3 region: CASSTQNSPLHF. The CDR3 nucleotides read TGTGCCAGCAGTACCCAGAATTCACCCCTCCACTTT.

The gene calls are TRBV7-8 and TRBJ1-5; D unresolved. This CDR3 region has 15 residues. Germline-derived CDR1 and CDR2 are SGHVS and FQNEAQ. V shed 1 base and J shed 1 base, with 8 bases lying between them. The CDR3 DNA is TGTGCCAGCAGCTTAGACGACGCCAGCAATCAGCCCCAGCATTTT. Its protein is CASSLDDASNQPQHF.

The rearrangement links TRBV18 to TRBJ2-7; 12 bases agree with TRBD1. Germline assignment: CDR1 KGHSH and CDR2 LQKENI. Trimming took 1 base from V and 3 from J; bases not matched to a gene: 4. The CDR3 has 16 amino acids. CDR3 DNA: TGTGCCAGCTCACCACGGGGACAGGGGGCCAACTACGAGCAGTACTTC. Its translation is CASSPRGQGANYEQYF.

The rearrangement joins TRBV13 to TRBJ2-3; D is uncertain. Germline V CDR1 and CDR2: PRHDT, FYEKMQ (reference sequence). This CDR3 has 11 amino acids. V shed 8 bases and J shed 1 base, with 4 bases lying between them. CDR3 DNA sequence: TGTGCCAGCTCCCGCACAGATACGCAGTATTTT. Its translation: CASSRTDTQYF.

The chain employs TRBV5-1 and TRBJ2-1; weak D call: TRBD2 (6 bases). Germline CDR1 is SGHRS and CDR2 is YFSETQ. V dropped 3 bases and J dropped 6 bases, with 16 bases sitting between them. CDR3 length: 15 amino acids. This CDR3 is CASSSDYTGGNEQFF. CDR3 bases: TGCGCCAGCAGCTCGGACTACACCGGAGGCAATGAGCAGTTCTTC.

The CDR3 protein is CASSWNADPNTEAFF. The CDR3 region has the DNA TGTGCCAGCAGCTGGAACGCTGACCCGAACACTGAAGCTTTCTTT. The chain has TRBV7-3 and TRBJ1-1; no clear D. Germline-derived CDR1 and CDR2 are SGHTA and FQGTGA. V was shortened by 4 bases and J by 1 base, with 13 bases between the two germline ends. This CDR3 is 15 amino acids long. The variable domain in full, completed from reference TRBV7-3 and TRBJ1-1, reads GAGVSQTPSNKVTEKGKYVELRCDPISGHTALYWYRQSLGQGPEFLIYFQGTGAADDSGLPNDRFFAVRPEGSVSTLKIQRTERGDSAVYLCASSWNADPNTEAFFGQGTRLTVV.

This clone was recorded once. The chain is built from TRBV6-5 and TRBJ2-7, with D tentatively TRBD2 (5 bases). There are 15 residues in the CDR3. Trimming took 0 bases from V and 2 from J, leaving 11 bases between them. Germline CDR1 and CDR2: MNHEY and SVGAGI. CDR3 loop: CASSYSKSGAYEQYF. CDR3 DNA sequence: TGTGCCAGCAGTTACTCGAAATCCGGGGCCTACGAGCAGTACTTC.

This rearrangement joins TRBV23-1 to TRBJ1-1; D not certain. TRBV23-1 is marked as an open reading frame, function uncertain. The CDR3 consists of 14 residues. Between the trimmed V and J ends, which lost 7 bases and 2 bases, there was a span of 14 bases. CDR3 DNA: TGCGCCAGCATTATCGTCATCTCCAACACTGAAGCTTTCTTT. Protein sequence: CASIIVISNTEAFF.

The chain combines TRBV9 with TRBJ1-4; D perhaps matches TRBD1 (5 bases). Per germline, CDR1 SGDLS and CDR2 YYNGEE. The CDR3 sequence is 15 residues long. V was clipped by 3 bases and J by 4 bases, with 13 bases between them. The CDR3 is CASSGAGRSNEKLFF. Here the CDR3 DNA reads TGTGCCAGCAGCGGAGCAGGGCGGAGTAATGAAAAACTGTTTTTT.

This chain links TRBV2 with TRBJ2-7; unclear D gene. Germline CDR1 and CDR2: SNHLY and FYNNEI. Between the trimmed V and J ends, which lost 1 base and 3 bases, there was a span of 4 bases. The CDR3 runs to 12 residues. The CDR3 here is CASSEVYYEQYF. CDR3 in DNA: TGTGCCAGCAGTGAAGTTTACTACGAGCAGTACTTC. Using reference TRBV2 and TRBJ2-7 for the parts outside the CDR3, the full variable domain is EPEVTQTPSHQVTQMGQEVILRCVPISNHLYFYWYRQILGQKVEFLVSFYNNEISEKSEIFDDQFSVERPDGSNFTLKIRSTKLEDSAMYFCASSEVYYEQYFGPGTRLTVT.

The chain employs TRBV7-9 and TRBJ2-5, with no clear D. The CDR3 spans 10 residues. CDR1 SEHNR and CDR2 FQNEAQ come from the germline V gene (reference sequence). Trimming removed 5 bases from V and 2 bases from J, with 0 bases in between. CDR3 loop: CASSQETQYF. The CDR3 DNA sequence: TGTGCCAGCAGCCAAGAGACCCAGTACTTC.

This clone was seen just once. This sequence joins TRBV7-8 and TRBJ2-2; unclear D gene. From germline, CDR1 is SGHVS and CDR2 FQNEAQ. The CDR3 runs 14 residues. Between the trimmed V and J ends, which lost 4 bases and 4 bases, there was a span of 10 bases. The CDR3 DNA reads TGTGCCAGCAGCTCTGCCCCGGGCACCGGGGAGCTGTTTTTT. As protein: CASSSAPGTGELFF.